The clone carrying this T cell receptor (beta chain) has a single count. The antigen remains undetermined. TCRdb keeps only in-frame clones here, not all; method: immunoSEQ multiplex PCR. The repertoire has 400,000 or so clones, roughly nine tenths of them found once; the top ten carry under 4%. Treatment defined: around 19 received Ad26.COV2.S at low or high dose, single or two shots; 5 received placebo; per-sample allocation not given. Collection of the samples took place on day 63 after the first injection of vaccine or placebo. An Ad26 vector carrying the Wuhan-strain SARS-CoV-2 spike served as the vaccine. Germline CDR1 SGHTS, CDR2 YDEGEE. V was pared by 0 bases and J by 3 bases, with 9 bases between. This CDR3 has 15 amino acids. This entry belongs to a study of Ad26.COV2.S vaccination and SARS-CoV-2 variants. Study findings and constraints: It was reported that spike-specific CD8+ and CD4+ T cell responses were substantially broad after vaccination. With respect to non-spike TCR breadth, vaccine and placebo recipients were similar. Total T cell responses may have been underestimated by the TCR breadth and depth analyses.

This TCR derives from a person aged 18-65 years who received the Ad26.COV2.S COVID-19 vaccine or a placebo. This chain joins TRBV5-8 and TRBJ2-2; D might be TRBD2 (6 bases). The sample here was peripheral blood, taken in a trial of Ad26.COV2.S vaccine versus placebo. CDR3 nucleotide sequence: TGTGCCAGCAGCTTGGTGCCTAGCGACACCGGGGAGCTGTTTTTT. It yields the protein CASSLVPSDTGELFF.